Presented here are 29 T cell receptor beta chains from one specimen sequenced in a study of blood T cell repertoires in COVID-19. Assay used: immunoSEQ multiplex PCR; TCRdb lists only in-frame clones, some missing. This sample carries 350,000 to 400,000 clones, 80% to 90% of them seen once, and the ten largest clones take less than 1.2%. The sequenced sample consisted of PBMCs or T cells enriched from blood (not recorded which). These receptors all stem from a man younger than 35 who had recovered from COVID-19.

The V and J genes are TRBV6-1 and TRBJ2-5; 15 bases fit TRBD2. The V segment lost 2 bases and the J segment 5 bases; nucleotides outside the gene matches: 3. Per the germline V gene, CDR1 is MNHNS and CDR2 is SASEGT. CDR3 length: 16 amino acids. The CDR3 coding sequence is TGTGCCAGCAGTGAACCAGGGACTAGCGGGGGGGAGACCCAGTACTTC. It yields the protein CASSEPGTSGGETQYF.

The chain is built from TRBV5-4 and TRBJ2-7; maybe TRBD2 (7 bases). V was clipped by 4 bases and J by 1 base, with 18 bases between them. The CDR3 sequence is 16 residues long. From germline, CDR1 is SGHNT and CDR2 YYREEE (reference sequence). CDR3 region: CASSPGGGAVSYEQYF. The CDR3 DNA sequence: TGTGCCAGCAGCCCCGGTGGGGGGGCGGTTTCCTACGAGCAGTACTTC.

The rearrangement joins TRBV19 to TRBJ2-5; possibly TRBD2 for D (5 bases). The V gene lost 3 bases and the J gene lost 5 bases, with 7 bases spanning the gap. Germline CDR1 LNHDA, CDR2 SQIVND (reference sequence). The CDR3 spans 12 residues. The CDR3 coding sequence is TGTGCCAGTAGTATCGGCGGGGAGACCCAGTACTTC. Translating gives CASSIGGETQYF.

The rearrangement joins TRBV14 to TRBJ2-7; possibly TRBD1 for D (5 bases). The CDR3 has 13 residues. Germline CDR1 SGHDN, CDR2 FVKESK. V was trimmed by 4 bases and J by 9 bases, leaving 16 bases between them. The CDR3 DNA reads TGTGCCAGCAGCCCCGTGGACACCAGTTGGCAGTACTTC. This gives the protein CASSPVDTSWQYF.

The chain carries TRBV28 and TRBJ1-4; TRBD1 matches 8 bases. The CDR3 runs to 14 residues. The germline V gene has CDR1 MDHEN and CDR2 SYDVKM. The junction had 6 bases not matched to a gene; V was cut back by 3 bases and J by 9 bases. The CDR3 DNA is TGTGCCAGCAGTTTTGACAGGGGTTACAAAAAACTGTTTTTT. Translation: CASSFDRGYKKLFF.

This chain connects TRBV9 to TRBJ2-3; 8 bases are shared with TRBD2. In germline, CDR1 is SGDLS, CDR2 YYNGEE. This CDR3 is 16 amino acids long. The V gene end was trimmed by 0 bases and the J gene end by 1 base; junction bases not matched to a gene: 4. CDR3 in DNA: TGTGCCAGCAGCGTAGGCCGGGGGGGCGGCACAGATACGCAGTATTTT. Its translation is CASSVGRGGGTDTQYF.

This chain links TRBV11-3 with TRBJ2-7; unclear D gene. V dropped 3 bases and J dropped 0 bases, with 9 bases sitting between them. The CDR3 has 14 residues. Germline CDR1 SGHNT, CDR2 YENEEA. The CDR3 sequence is CASSFVPSSYEQYF. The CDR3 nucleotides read TGTGCCAGCAGCTTTGTACCGAGCTCCTACGAGCAGTACTTC.

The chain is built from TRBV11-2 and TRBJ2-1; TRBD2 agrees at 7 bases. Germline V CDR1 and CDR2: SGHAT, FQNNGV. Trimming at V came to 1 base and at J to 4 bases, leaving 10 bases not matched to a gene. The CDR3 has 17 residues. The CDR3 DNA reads TGTGCCAGCAGCTTAGTAGAAGTCGTGCGGGGGTACAATGAGCAGTTCTTC. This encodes CASSLVEVVRGYNEQFF.

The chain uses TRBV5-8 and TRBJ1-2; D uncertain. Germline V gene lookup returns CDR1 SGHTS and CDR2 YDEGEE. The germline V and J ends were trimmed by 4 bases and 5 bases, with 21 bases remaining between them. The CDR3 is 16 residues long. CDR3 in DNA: TGTGCCAGCAGCCATTCATGGGAGGCCAGAGCTTATGGCTACACCTTC. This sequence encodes CASSHSWEARAYGYTF.

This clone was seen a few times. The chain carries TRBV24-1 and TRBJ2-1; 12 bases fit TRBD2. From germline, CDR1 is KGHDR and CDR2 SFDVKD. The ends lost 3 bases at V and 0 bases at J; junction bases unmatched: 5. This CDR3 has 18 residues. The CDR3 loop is CATSDTSGRYSSYNEQFF. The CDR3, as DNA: TGTGCCACCAGTGATACTAGCGGGAGGTACAGCTCCTACAATGAGCAGTTCTTC.

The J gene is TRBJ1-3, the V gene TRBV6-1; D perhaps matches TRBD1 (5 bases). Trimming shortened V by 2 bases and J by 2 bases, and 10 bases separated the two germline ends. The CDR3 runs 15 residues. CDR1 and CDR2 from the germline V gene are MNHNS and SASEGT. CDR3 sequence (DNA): TGTGCCAGCAGTGAACCAGGGATCGCTGGAAACACCATATATTTT. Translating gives CASSEPGIAGNTIYF.

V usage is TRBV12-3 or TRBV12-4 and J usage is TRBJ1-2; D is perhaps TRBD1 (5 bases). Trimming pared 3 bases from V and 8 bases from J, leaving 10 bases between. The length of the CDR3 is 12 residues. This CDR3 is CASSFEGEGYTF. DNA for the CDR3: TGTGCCAGCAGTTTCGAAGGGGAAGGCTACACCTTC.

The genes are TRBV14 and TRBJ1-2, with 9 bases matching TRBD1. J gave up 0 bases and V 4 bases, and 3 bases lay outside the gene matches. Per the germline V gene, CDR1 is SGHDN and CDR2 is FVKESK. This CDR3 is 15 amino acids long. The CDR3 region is CASSPRQGANYGYTF. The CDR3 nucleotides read TGTGCCAGCAGCCCTCGACAGGGGGCTAACTATGGCTACACCTTC.

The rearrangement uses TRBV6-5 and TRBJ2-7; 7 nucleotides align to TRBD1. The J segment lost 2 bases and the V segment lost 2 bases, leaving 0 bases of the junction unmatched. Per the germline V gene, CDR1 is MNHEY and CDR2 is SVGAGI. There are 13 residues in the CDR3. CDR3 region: CASSYQGAYEQYF. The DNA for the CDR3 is TGTGCCAGCAGTTACCAGGGGGCCTACGAGCAGTACTTC.

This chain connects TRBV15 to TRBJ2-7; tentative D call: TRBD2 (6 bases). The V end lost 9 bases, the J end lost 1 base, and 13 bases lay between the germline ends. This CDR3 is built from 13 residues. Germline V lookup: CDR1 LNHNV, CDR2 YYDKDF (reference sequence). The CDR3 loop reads CATPGGSSYEQYF. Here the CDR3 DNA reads TGTGCCACGCCCGGGGGTTCGTCCTACGAGCAGTACTTC.

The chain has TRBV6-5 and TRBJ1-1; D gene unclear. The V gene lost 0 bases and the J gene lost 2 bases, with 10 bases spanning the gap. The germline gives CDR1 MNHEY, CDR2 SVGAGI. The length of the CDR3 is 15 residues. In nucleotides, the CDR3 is TGTGCCAGCAGTTACTCGGACCGGGGAAACACTGAAGCTTTCTTT. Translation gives CASSYSDRGNTEAFF.

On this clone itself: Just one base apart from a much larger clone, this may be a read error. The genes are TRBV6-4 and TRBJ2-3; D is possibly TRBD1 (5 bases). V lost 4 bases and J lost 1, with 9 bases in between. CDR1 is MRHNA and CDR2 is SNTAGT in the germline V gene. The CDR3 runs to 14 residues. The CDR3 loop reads CASSGTRGTDTQYF. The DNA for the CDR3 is TGTGCCAGCAGTGGGACAAGGGGCACAGATACGCAGTATTTT.

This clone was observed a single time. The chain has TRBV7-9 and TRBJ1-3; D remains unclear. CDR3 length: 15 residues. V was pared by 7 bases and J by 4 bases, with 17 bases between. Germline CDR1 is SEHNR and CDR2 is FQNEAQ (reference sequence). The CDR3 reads CASTPSEVYGNTIYF. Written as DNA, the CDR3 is TGTGCCAGCACCCCGAGTGAAGTCTACGGAAACACCATATATTTT.

As DNA, the CDR3 is TGTGCCAGCAGCGTAGGATCTAGCGGGAGGCAAAATACGCAGTATTTT. Translation: CASSVGSSGRQNTQYF. V usage is TRBV9 and J usage is TRBJ2-3, with 11 bases matching TRBD2. This CDR3 is 16 amino acids long. Germline assignment: CDR1 SGDLS and CDR2 YYNGEE. Trimming removed 0 bases from V and 7 bases from J; junction bases left unmatched: 7.

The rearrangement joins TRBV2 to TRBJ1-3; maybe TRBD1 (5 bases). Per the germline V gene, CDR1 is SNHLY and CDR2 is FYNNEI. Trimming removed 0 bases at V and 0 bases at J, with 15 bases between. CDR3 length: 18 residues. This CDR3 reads CASSEAFLRGSSGNTIYF. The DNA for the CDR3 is TGTGCCAGCAGTGAAGCGTTTTTAAGGGGTAGCTCTGGAAACACCATATATTTT.

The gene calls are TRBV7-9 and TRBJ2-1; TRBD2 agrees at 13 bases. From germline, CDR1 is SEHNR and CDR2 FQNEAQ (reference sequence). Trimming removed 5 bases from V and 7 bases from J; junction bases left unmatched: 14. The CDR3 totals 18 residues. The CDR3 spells CASSRETTSGGAWNEQFF. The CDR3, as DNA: TGTGCCAGCAGCCGAGAAACAACTAGCGGGGGGGCCTGGAATGAGCAGTTCTTC. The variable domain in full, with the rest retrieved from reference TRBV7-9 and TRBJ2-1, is DTGVSQNPRHKITKRGQNVTFRCDPISEHNRLYWYRQTLGQGPEFLTYFQNEAQLEKSRLLSDRFSAERPKGSFSTLEIQRTEQGDSAMYLCASSRETTSGGAWNEQFFGPGTRLTVL.

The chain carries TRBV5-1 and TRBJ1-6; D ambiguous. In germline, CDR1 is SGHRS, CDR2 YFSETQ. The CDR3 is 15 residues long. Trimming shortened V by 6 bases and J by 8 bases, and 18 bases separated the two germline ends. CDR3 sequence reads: CASKATGGKDSPLHF. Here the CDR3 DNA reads TGCGCCAGCAAAGCGACTGGAGGGAAAGATTCACCCCTCCACTTT.

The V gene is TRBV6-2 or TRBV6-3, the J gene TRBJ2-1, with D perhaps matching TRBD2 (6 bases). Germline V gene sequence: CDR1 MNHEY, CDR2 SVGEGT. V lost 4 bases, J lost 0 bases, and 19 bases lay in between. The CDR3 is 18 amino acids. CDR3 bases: TGTGCCAGCAGTTCAGCGGGTCCGCTGGGGAGCTCCTACAATGAGCAGTTCTTC. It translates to CASSSAGPLGSSYNEQFF.

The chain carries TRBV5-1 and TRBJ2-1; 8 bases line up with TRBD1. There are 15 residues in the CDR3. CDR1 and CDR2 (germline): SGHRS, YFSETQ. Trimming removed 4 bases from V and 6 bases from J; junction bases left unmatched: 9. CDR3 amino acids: CASSAGTGVGNEQFF. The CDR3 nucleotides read TGCGCCAGCAGCGCCGGGACAGGCGTGGGCAATGAGCAGTTCTTC.

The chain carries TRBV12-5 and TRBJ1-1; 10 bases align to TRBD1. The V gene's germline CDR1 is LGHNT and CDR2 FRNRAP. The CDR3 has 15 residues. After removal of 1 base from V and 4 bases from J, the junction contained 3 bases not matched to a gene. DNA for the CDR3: TGTGCTAGTGGTTTGGGACAGGGGGCGAGCACTGAAGCTTTCTTT. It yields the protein CASGLGQGASTEAFF.

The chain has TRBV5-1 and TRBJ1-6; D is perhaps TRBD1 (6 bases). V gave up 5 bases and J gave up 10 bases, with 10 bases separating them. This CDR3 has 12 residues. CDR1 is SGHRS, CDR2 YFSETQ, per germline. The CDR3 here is CASRIGGSPLHF. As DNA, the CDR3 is TGCGCCAGCAGGATAGGGGGATCACCCCTCCACTTT.

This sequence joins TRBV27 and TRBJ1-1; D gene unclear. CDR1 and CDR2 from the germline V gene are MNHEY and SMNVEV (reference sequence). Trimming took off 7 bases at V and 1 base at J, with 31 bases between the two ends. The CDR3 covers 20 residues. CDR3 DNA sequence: TGTGCCAGCAAAAAACGACGGGAAAAGGGAATGGCAGTCACGAACACTGAAGCTTTCTTT. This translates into CASKKRREKGMAVTNTEAFF.

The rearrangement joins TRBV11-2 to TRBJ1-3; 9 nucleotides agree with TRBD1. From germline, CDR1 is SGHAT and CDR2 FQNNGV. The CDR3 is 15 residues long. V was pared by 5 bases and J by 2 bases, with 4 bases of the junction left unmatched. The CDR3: CASSAGQGPGNTIYF. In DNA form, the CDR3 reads TGTGCCAGCAGCGCGGGACAGGGCCCTGGAAACACCATATATTTT. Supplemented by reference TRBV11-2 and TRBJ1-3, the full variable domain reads EAGVAQSPRYKIIEKRQSVAFWCNPISGHATLYWYQQILGQGPKLLIQFQNNGVVDDSQLPKDRFSAERLKGVDSTLKIQPAKLEDSAVYLCASSAGQGPGNTIYFGEGSWLTVV.

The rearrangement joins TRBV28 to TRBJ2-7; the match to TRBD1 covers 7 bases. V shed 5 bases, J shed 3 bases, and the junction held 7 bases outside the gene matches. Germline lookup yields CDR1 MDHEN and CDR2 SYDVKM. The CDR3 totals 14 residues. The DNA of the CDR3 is TGTGCCAGCAGTCGATCGGGACAGCACTACGAGCAGTACTTC. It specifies CASSRSGQHYEQYF. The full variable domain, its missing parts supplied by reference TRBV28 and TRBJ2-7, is DVKVTQSSRYLVKRTGEKVFLECVQDMDHENMFWYRQDPGLGLRLIYFSYDVKMKEKGDIPEGYSVSREKKERFSLILESASTNQTSMYLCASSRSGQHYEQYFGPGTRLTVT.